Included here is one TCR beta chain sequence, with context. Germline assignment: CDR1 LNHDA and CDR2 SQIVND (reference sequence). Trimming stripped 1 base from V and 3 bases from J, with 10 bases between. This CDR3 is built from 15 residues. The data derive from a study of blood T cell repertoires in COVID-19. In the authors' methods: How many nucleated cells were present was estimated from reference gene primer amplification. The assay was immunoSEQ multiplex PCR, and TCRdb's table has in-frame clones only and misses some. That table gives V, J and clone size, and the DNA gave D and trimming. The table has about 150,000 clones, 88% seen once.

This chain uses TRBV19 with TRBJ1-5; a weak D match, TRBD1 (5 bases). Input material: PBMCs or T cells enriched from blood (not recorded which). This clonotype was sampled from a woman between 45 and 60 years old who had recovered from COVID-19. The chain's CDR3 is CASSIVQGDNQPQHF. The CDR3 DNA is TGTGCCAGTAGTATAGTGCAAGGGGACAATCAGCCCCAGCATTTT.